This T cell receptor beta chain was found in a study of blood T cell repertoires in COVID-19. Study overall: Samples came from the United States, Italy and Spain, spanning acute and convalescent COVID-19.

Germline V gene lookup returns CDR1 LNHDA and CDR2 SQIVND (reference sequence). There are 15 residues in the CDR3. V was trimmed by 5 bases and J by 1 base, leaving 14 bases between them. Original processing methods: From reference gene primer amplification, estimates of nucleated cell counts were derived. TCRdb's copy holds only in-frame clones and misses some; the assay was immunoSEQ multiplex PCR. D and trimming were read from the DNA, whereas the V and J calls and clone size are those reported in that table. The sample shows about half a million clones, roughly 85% of them seen only once. Sequenced: peripheral blood. This sequence was found in a human donor in a cohort sampled during active COVID-19. The chain recombines TRBV19 with TRBJ1-1, with a possible D match to TRBD1 (6 bases). This CDR3 reads CASSPKTGRNTEAFF. In nucleotides, the CDR3 is TGTGCCAGTAGTCCTAAGACAGGACGGAACACTGAAGCTTTCTTT.